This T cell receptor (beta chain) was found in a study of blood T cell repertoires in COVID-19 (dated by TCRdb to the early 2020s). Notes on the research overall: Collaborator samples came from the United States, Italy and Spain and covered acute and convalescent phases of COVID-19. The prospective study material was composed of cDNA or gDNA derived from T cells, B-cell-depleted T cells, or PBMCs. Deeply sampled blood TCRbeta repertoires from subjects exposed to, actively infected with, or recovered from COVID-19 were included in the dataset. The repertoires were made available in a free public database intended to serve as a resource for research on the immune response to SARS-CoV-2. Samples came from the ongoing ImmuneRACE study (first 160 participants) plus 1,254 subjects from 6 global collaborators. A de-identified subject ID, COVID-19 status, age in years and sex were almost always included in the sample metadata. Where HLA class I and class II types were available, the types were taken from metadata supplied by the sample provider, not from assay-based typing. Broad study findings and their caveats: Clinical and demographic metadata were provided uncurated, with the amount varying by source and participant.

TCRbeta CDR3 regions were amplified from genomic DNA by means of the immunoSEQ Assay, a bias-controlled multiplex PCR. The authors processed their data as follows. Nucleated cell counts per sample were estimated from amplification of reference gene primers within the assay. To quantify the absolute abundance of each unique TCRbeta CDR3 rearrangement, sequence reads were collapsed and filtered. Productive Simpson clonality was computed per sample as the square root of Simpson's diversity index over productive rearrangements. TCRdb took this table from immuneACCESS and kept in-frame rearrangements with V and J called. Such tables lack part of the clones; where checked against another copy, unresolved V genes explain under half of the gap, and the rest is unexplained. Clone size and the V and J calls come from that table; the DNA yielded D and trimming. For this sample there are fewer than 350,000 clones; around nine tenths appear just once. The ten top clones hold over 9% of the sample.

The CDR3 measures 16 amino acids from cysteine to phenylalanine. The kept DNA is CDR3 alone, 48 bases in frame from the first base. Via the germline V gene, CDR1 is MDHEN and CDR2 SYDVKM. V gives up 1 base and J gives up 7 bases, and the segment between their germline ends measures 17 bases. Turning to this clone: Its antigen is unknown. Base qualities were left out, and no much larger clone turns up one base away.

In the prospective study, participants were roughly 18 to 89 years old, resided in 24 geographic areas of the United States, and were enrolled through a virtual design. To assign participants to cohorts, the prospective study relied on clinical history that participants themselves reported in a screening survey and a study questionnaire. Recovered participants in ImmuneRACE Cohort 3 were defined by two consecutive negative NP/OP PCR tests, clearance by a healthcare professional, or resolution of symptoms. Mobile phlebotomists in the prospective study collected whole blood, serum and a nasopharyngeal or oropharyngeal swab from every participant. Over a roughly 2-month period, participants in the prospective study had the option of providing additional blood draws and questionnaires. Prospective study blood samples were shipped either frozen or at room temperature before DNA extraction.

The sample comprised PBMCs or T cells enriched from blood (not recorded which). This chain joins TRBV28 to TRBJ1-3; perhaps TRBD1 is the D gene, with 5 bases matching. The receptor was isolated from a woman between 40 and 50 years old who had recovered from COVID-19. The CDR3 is CASSLSLLGGGNTIYF. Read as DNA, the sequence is TGTGCCAGCAGTTTATCGCTCCTGGGGGGGGGTAACACCATATATTTT.